Below, 23 T cell receptor beta chains from the same sample are listed, as sequenced in a study of T cell changes during pregnancy in multiple sclerosis. Repertoires were generated with immunoSEQ multiplex PCR, while TCRdb's copy carries only in-frame clones and drops some. The sample yields tens of thousands of clones, 90% to 95% seen once. The material sequenced was CD4+ T cells from peripheral blood mononuclear cells, taken after pregnancy. The source is a female donor with multiple sclerosis, enrolled in a pregnancy study.

V is TRBV12-5 and J is TRBJ2-1, with D perhaps matching TRBD2 (6 bases). V dropped 0 bases and J dropped 0 bases, with 12 bases sitting between them. The CDR3 spans 17 residues. Looked up from germline, CDR1 is LGHNT and CDR2 is FRNRAP. Here the CDR3 reads CASGLVRGRGSYNEQFF. CDR3 nucleotides: TGTGCTAGTGGTTTGGTACGAGGGCGGGGCTCCTACAATGAGCAGTTCTTC.

The rearrangement joins TRBV5-1 to TRBJ2-1, with 12 bases lining up with TRBD2. This CDR3 comprises 19 residues. With V trimmed by 1 base and J by 5 bases, 13 bases remained unmatched. CDR1 SGHRS and CDR2 YFSETQ come from the germline V gene. The CDR3 sequence: CASSLKASGGARANNEQFF. The CDR3 bases are TGCGCCAGCAGCTTGAAGGCTAGCGGGGGGGCTCGAGCTAACAATGAGCAGTTCTTC.

The chain recombines TRBV5-1 with TRBJ2-7, with 9 nucleotides matching TRBD2. The CDR3 loop spans 15 amino acids. J was trimmed by 6 bases and V by 0 bases; bases with no gene match: 7. The V gene's germline CDR1 is SGHRS and CDR2 YFSETQ. DNA of the CDR3: TGCGCCAGCAGCTTGGAGAGTAGCGGGAGAATCGAGCAGTACTTC. Protein sequence: CASSLESSGRIEQYF.

The chain joins TRBV4-3 to TRBJ2-3; TRBD1 matches at 9 bases. Trimming took 0 bases from V and 0 from J; bases not matched to a gene: 7. Looked up from germline, CDR1 is LGHNA and CDR2 is YSLEER. The CDR3 has 18 amino acids. The CDR3 DNA is TGCGCCAGCAGCCAAGATAGAGTCGGGACAGGGAGCACAGATACGCAGTATTTT. As protein: CASSQDRVGTGSTDTQYF.

The rearrangement links TRBV7-9 to TRBJ1-1; D uncertain. Trimming left V 6 bases short and J 0 bases short, with 20 bases between. Germline CDR1 is SEHNR and CDR2 is FQNEAQ (reference sequence). The CDR3 contains 17 residues. The CDR3 reads CASRNPPGRRVNTEAFF. CDR3 bases: TGTGCCAGCAGGAACCCACCGGGGAGGCGAGTGAACACTGAAGCTTTCTTT. The complete variable domain, with remaining parts taken from reference TRBV7-9 and TRBJ1-1, reads DTGVSQNPRHKITKRGQNVTFRCDPISEHNRLYWYRQTLGQGPEFLTYFQNEAQLEKSRLLSDRFSAERPKGSFSTLEIQRTEQGDSAMYLCASRNPPGRRVNTEAFFGQGTRLTVV.

This clone was seen a single time. V and J are TRBV4-3 and TRBJ1-2, with D tentatively TRBD1 (5 bases). V lost 2 bases to trimming and J lost 1 base, with 8 bases between them. Germline CDR1 reads LGHNA; CDR2 reads YSLEER. This CDR3 has 14 amino acids. For the CDR3, the DNA is TGCGCCAGCAGCCAATTACAGGTTAACTATGGCTACACCTTC. Amino acid sequence: CASSQLQVNYGYTF.

The V gene is TRBV13, the J gene TRBJ1-2; 7 bases are shared with TRBD1. Germline V gene data show CDR1 as PRHDT and CDR2 as FYEKMQ (reference sequence). CDR3 length equals 15 residues. With 4 bases clipped from V and 0 bases from J, the junction kept 5 bases outside the gene matches. Here the CDR3 reads CASSWNRGTNYGYTF. The CDR3 nucleotides read TGTGCCAGCAGCTGGAACAGGGGAACTAACTATGGCTACACCTTC.

CDR3 nucleotide sequence: TGTGCCAGCAGCACCGGGACTAGCGGCTACGAGCAGTACTTC. Translation gives CASSTGTSGYEQYF. V usage is TRBV7-2 and J usage is TRBJ2-7; 11 bases fit TRBD2. Germline-derived CDR1 and CDR2 are SGHTA and FQGNSA. The CDR3 has 14 amino acids. The trim removed 5 bases at V and 3 bases at J, leaving 3 bases unmatched.

The rearrangement uses TRBV9 and TRBJ1-1, with 7 bases identical to TRBD1. With 4 bases clipped from V and 8 bases from J, the junction kept 17 bases outside the gene matches. The germline gives CDR1 SGDLS, CDR2 YYNGEE. CDR3 length equals 16 residues. CDR3 in amino acids: CASSPQGGQSYDEAFF. In DNA, the CDR3 is TGTGCCAGCAGCCCACAAGGGGGACAGTCTTATGACGAAGCTTTCTTT.

This clone has only one observation. The chain couples TRBV6-5 to TRBJ2-3, with D possibly being TRBD1 (5 bases). Deletions cut 2 bases from V and 6 bases from J, with 9 bases between. Per germline, CDR1 MNHEY and CDR2 SVGAGI. The CDR3 has 13 residues. CDR3 DNA sequence: TGTGCCAGCAGTTACCCGACAGTGGATACGCAGTATTTT. Its protein is CASSYPTVDTQYF.

The V call is TRBV27, the J call TRBJ2-7; TRBD1 matches 7 bases. The CDR3 spans 13 residues. V lost 2 bases to trimming and J lost 2 bases; unmatched junction nucleotides: 0. CDR1 MNHEY and CDR2 SMNVEV come from the germline V gene (reference sequence). This CDR3 is CASSLQGAYEQYF. CDR3 sequence (DNA): TGTGCCAGCAGTTTACAGGGGGCCTACGAGCAGTACTTC.

The chain combines TRBV7-8 with TRBJ2-1; 9 bases agree with TRBD2. This CDR3 has 17 residues. With 1 base clipped from V and 0 bases from J, the junction kept 4 bases outside the gene matches. In germline, CDR1 is SGHVS, CDR2 FQNEAQ. The CDR3 nucleotides read TGTGCCAGCAGCTTAGGGGGTAGCGGGAGCTCCTACAATGAGCAGTTCTTC. Its protein product is CASSLGGSGSSYNEQFF.

The V call is TRBV18, the J call TRBJ1-2, with TRBD1 matching over 8 bases. The CDR3 length is 15 residues. V shed 3 bases and J 1 base; nucleotides not matched to a gene: 4. Germline V lookup: CDR1 KGHSH, CDR2 LQKENI. CDR3: CASSPQQGGNYGYTF. In DNA, the CDR3 is TGTGCCAGCTCACCTCAACAGGGGGGTAACTATGGCTACACCTTC.

This clone was observed once. This chain connects TRBV6-1 to TRBJ1-6; D remains unclear. Between the trimmed V and J ends, which lost 1 base and 7 bases, there was a span of 17 bases. The CDR3 length is 17 residues. Germline-derived CDR1 and CDR2 are MNHNS and SASEGT. The chain's CDR3 is CASSEGLSGLSNSPLHF. In DNA form, the CDR3 reads TGTGCCAGCAGTGAAGGGTTAAGTGGACTGAGCAATTCACCCCTCCACTTT.

The chain is built from TRBV7-9 and TRBJ2-2; D unresolved. The V and J ends lost 2 bases and 1 base respectively, with 14 bases between them. This CDR3 region has 17 residues. CDR1 and CDR2 from the germline V gene are SEHNR and FQNEAQ (reference sequence). The CDR3 region is CASSLPPRGRNTGELFF. In nucleotides, the CDR3 is TGTGCCAGCAGCTTACCCCCAAGAGGCCGGAACACCGGGGAGCTGTTTTTT.

The V call is TRBV5-5, the J call TRBJ1-2; the D is unclear. Germline V gene data show CDR1 as SGHKS and CDR2 as YYEKEE (reference sequence). The CDR3 totals 14 residues. Trimming took 6 bases from V and 1 from J, leaving 13 bases between them. CDR3 sequence (DNA): TGTGCCAGCAACACGGGAGTCAGTAACTATGGCTACACCTTC. This codes for CASNTGVSNYGYTF.

This clone has just one count. The chain is built from TRBV14 and TRBJ2-1; 8 nucleotides line up with TRBD1. V trimming: 4 bases; J trimming: 6 bases; junction bases outside the gene matches: 8. The CDR3 totals 15 residues. The germline V gene encodes CDR1 SGHDN and CDR2 FVKESK. CDR3 DNA sequence: TGTGCCAGCAGCCTGGTCAAGGACAGGGTCAATGAGCAGTTCTTC. Residues: CASSLVKDRVNEQFF.

The CDR3 sequence is CASSLTARTGYGNTEAFF. The CDR3 region has the DNA TGTGCCAGCAGCTTAACAGCCAGGACAGGGTACGGGAACACTGAAGCTTTCTTT. The rearrangement joins TRBV7-2 to TRBJ1-1; 8 nucleotides align to TRBD1. V was clipped by 2 bases and J by 1 base; unmatched bases: 12. The CDR3 has 18 residues. Germline lookup yields CDR1 SGHTA and CDR2 FQGNSA.

The genes are TRBV9 and TRBJ1-2, with D possibly being TRBD1 (5 bases). Per the germline V gene, CDR1 is SGDLS and CDR2 is YYNGEE. V lost 7 bases and J 4 bases, leaving 23 bases between the germline ends. The CDR3 sequence is 16 residues long. This CDR3 reads CASGPTGLTITYGYTF. CDR3 coding DNA: TGTGCCAGCGGACCCACGGGACTCACCATTACCTATGGCTACACCTTC.

The chain recombines TRBV5-6 with TRBJ2-1, with 8 nucleotides matching TRBD1. After removal of 0 bases from V and 8 bases from J, the junction contained 7 bases not matched to a gene. The CDR3 has 15 amino acids. Germline V gives CDR1 SGHDT, CDR2 YYEEEE. The CDR3 region is CASSLGQGYGDEQFF. The CDR3 DNA follows: TGTGCCAGCAGCTTGGGACAGGGGTACGGGGATGAGCAGTTCTTC.

The chain is built from TRBV30 and TRBJ1-5; possibly TRBD1 for D (5 bases). The CDR3 covers 13 residues. Germline CDR1 is GTSNPN and CDR2 is SVGIG (reference sequence). The V and J ends lost 2 bases and 5 bases respectively, with 10 bases between them. CDR3: CAWSYSGYQPQHF. For the CDR3, the DNA is TGTGCCTGGAGTTATTCAGGGTATCAGCCCCAGCATTTT.

The V call is TRBV18, the J call TRBJ2-1, with D tentatively TRBD2 (6 bases). Trimming left V 3 bases short and J 0 bases short, with 15 bases between. The CDR3 is 17 residues long. Germline CDR1 KGHSH, CDR2 LQKENI. The CDR3 here is CASSPGGGVDSYNEQFF. CDR3 sequence (DNA): TGTGCCAGCTCACCGGGGGGAGGCGTCGACTCCTACAATGAGCAGTTCTTC. Based on the CDR3 plus reference TRBV18 and TRBJ2-1, the full variable domain is NAGVMQNPRHLVRRRGQEARLRCSPMKGHSHVYWYRQLPEEGLKFMVYLQKENIIDESGMPKERFSAEFPKEGPSILRIQQVVRGDSAAYFCASSPGGGVDSYNEQFFGPGTRLTVL.

V usage is TRBV7-2 and J usage is TRBJ2-2; no reliable D call. The germline CDR1 and CDR2 sequences are SGHTA and FQGNSA. The CDR3 totals 16 residues. The V end lost 2 bases, the J end lost 0 bases, and 10 bases lay between the germline ends. The CDR3 spells CASSLYGLTNTGELFF. The CDR3 nucleotides read TGTGCCAGCAGCTTATATGGCCTTACGAACACCGGGGAGCTGTTTTTT.